These 29 T cell receptor beta chains share one sample of origin, sequenced in a study of cytomegalovirus exposure and HLA in healthy donors. Here immunoSEQ multiplex PCR was the method, and the copy in TCRdb shows in-frame clones only, minus some. The repertoire holds more than 95,000 clones, with around 88% as singletons. Sample: PBMCs. The source of these receptors is a man aged 18 to 30 in good health and CMV-seronegative.

V and J are TRBV2 and TRBJ2-7, with D perhaps matching TRBD2 (5 bases). Germline V gene data show CDR1 as SNHLY and CDR2 as FYNNEI. CDR3 size: 13 residues. The V and J ends lost 4 bases and 2 bases respectively, with 9 bases between them. CDR3 sequence: CASSVGRAYEQYF. As DNA, the CDR3 is TGTGCCAGCAGTGTTGGGAGAGCCTACGAGCAGTACTTC.

The rearrangement uses TRBV2 and TRBJ2-7; 10 bases agree with TRBD1. The CDR3 runs to 15 residues. J gave up 4 bases and V 6 bases, and 9 bases lay outside the gene matches. Germline CDR1 reads SNHLY; CDR2 reads FYNNEI. CDR3 bases: TGTGCCAGCAGAGAGGGGACAGGGGATCTTTACGAGCAGTACTTC. It codes for CASREGTGDLYEQYF.

This clone was seen once. The chain carries TRBV6-5 and TRBJ1-5; 9 bases line up with TRBD1. This CDR3 is built from 15 residues. Losses at the gene ends were 0 bases for V and 6 bases for J; bases not matched to a gene: 3. The germline CDR1 and CDR2 sequences are MNHEY and SVGAGI. CDR3 DNA sequence: TGTGCCAGCAGTTACTCCAGGACAGGGGTTCAGCCCCAGCATTTT. Translated: CASSYSRTGVQPQHF.

The chain is built from TRBV18 and TRBJ2-5; 7 positions agree with TRBD2. The CDR3 extends over 15 amino acids. The J segment lost 5 bases and the V segment lost 1 base, leaving 7 bases of the junction unmatched. Germline values: CDR1 KGHSH, CDR2 LQKENI. The CDR3, as DNA: TGTGCCAGCTCACCACTAGGGACTAACCCGGAGACCCAGTACTTC. Translation gives CASSPLGTNPETQYF.

On this clone: Other DNA sequences in this specimen translate into the identical CDR3. The chain is built from TRBV6-1 and TRBJ2-7, with a weak D call TRBD1 (5 bases). Trimming left V 3 bases short and J 3 bases short, with 9 bases between. CDR1 MNHNS and CDR2 SASEGT come from the germline V gene. This CDR3 has 13 residues. CDR3 sequence: CASSDRDLYEQYF. In DNA, the CDR3 is TGTGCCAGCAGTGACAGGGATCTCTACGAGCAGTACTTC.

The chain uses TRBV4-3 and TRBJ2-2, with D maybe TRBD1 (5 bases). This CDR3 comprises 13 residues. Trimming cost V 5 bases and J 6 bases, with 10 bases left between them. Germline CDR1 and CDR2: LGHNA and YSLEER. CDR3 nucleotide sequence: TGCGCCAGCAGCGTCAGGGCTTCCGGGGAGCTGTTTTTT. Translating it yields CASSVRASGELFF.

The V and J genes are TRBV4-3 and TRBJ1-3; no definite D call. Trimming removed 0 bases at V and 0 bases at J, with 9 bases between. The CDR3 is 16 amino acids. CDR1 and CDR2 from the germline V gene are LGHNA and YSLEER. CDR3 DNA: TGCGCCAGCAGCCAAGATTCGAGTAGCTCTGGAAACACCATATATTTT. This sequence encodes CASSQDSSSSGNTIYF.

This clone was detected once. The chain carries TRBV5-4 and TRBJ2-3; 10 bases fit TRBD2. The CDR3 length is 15 residues. Trimming took 4 bases from V and 3 from J; bases not matched to a gene: 5. Germline assignment: CDR1 SGHNT and CDR2 YYREEE (reference sequence). The CDR3 DNA follows: TGTGCCAGCAGCCTAGGACTAGCGGAAACAGATACGCAGTATTTT. Protein sequence: CASSLGLAETDTQYF.

The gene calls are TRBV11-3 and TRBJ1-2; D is uncertain. Germline CDR1 and CDR2: SGHNT and YENEEA. V lost 0 bases and J 4 bases, leaving 18 bases between the germline ends. This CDR3 has 17 amino acids. In nucleotides, the CDR3 is TGTGCCAGCAGCTTAGATTCCCCCATCCAAAAGCTCTATGGCTACACCTTC. It specifies CASSLDSPIQKLYGYTF.

The chain links TRBV5-1 to TRBJ2-3, with 10 nucleotides matching TRBD2. J gave up 3 bases and V 1 base, and 2 bases lay outside the gene matches. The CDR3 extends over 15 amino acids. CDR1 SGHRS and CDR2 YFSETQ come from the germline V gene. The CDR3 coding sequence is TGCGCCAGCAGCTTGACAGCGGGGGGGACAGATACGCAGTATTTT. Translation gives CASSLTAGGTDTQYF.

This chain uses TRBV5-1 with TRBJ2-7, with TRBD2 matching over 11 bases. This CDR3 spans 14 amino acids. V shed 2 bases and J 5 bases; nucleotides not matched to a gene: 3. Germline V gene data show CDR1 as SGHRS and CDR2 as YFSETQ. The CDR3 region has the DNA TGCGCCAGCAGCTTACTAGCGGGAGACGACGAGCAGTACTTC. Its protein is CASSLLAGDDEQYF.

V usage is TRBV27 and J usage is TRBJ2-2; 9 bases are shared with TRBD1. Germline V gene lookup returns CDR1 MNHEY and CDR2 SMNVEV (reference sequence). The CDR3 is 18 residues long. V shed 0 bases, J shed 3 bases, and the junction held 8 bases outside the gene matches. DNA of the CDR3: TGTGCCAGCAGTTTATCTCGGAGACAGGGGGTGGACACCGGGGAGCTGTTTTTT. This translates into CASSLSRRQGVDTGELFF.

The genes are TRBV5-4 and TRBJ1-2; 11 bases fit TRBD1. CDR3 length: 15 residues. V dropped 4 bases and J dropped 8; count of bases not matched to a gene: 10. In germline, CDR1 is SGHNT, CDR2 YYREEE (reference sequence). The CDR3 is CASSGGTGGTRGYTF. DNA for the CDR3: TGTGCCAGCAGCGGAGGGACAGGGGGGACCAGAGGCTACACCTTC.

This chain uses TRBV12-5 with TRBJ1-1; D unclear. Trimming shortened V by 7 bases and J by 1 base, and 10 bases separated the two germline ends. Germline assignment: CDR1 LGHNT and CDR2 FRNRAP. This CDR3 comprises 13 residues. CDR3 region: CASALEGNTEAFF. CDR3 nucleotides: TGTGCTAGTGCCTTAGAGGGGAACACTGAAGCTTTCTTT. Variable domain in full (rest from reference TRBV12-5 and TRBJ1-1): DARVTQTPRHKVTEMGQEVTMRCQPILGHNTVFWYRQTMMQGLELLAYFRNRAPLDDSGMPKDRFSAEMPDATLATLKIQPSEPRDSAVYFCASALEGNTEAFFGQGTRLTVV.

The sample holds a few counts of this clone. The rearrangement joins TRBV5-5 to TRBJ1-3; D unclear. The germline gives CDR1 SGHKS, CDR2 YYEKEE (reference sequence). There are 14 residues in the CDR3. Trimming removed 4 bases at V and 4 bases at J, with 12 bases between. CDR3 region: CASSLTIRGNTIYF. DNA for the CDR3: TGTGCCAGCAGCCTGACGATCAGGGGAAACACCATATATTTT.

The V call is TRBV19, the J call TRBJ2-2, with 9 bases matching TRBD1. J gave up 7 bases and V 2 bases, and 8 bases lay outside the gene matches. The CDR3 is 16 residues long. Germline V gene data show CDR1 as LNHDA and CDR2 as SQIVND (reference sequence). The CDR3 loop reads CASSIKPGQGFGELFF. CDR3 coding DNA: TGTGCCAGTAGTATAAAACCGGGACAGGGATTCGGGGAGCTGTTTTTT.

The chain uses TRBV29-1 and TRBJ2-1, with a tentative D call TRBD1 (5 bases). CDR3 length: 13 residues. Germline CDR1 SQVTM, CDR2 ANQGSEA. V shed 7 bases and J shed 9 bases, with 19 bases lying between them. CDR3 region: CSAGATRSGEQFF. The DNA for the CDR3 is TGCAGCGCTGGGGCTACACGCTCAGGTGAGCAGTTCTTC.

Written as DNA, the CDR3 is TGTGCCTGGAGGGCACAGGGTTACGTCAATGAGCAGTTCTTC. It translates to CAWRAQGYVNEQFF. The chain recombines TRBV30 with TRBJ2-1; D might be TRBD1 (6 bases). Looked up from germline, CDR1 is GTSNPN and CDR2 is SVGIG (reference sequence). CDR3 length equals 14 residues. V was cut by 3 bases and J by 6 bases, with 15 bases left in between.

The chain combines TRBV28 with TRBJ2-1, with 7 bases fitting TRBD1. Germline CDR1 and CDR2: MDHEN and SYDVKM. This CDR3 comprises 15 residues. J gave up 6 bases and V 5 bases, and 10 bases lay outside the gene matches. CDR3 bases: TGTGCCAGCAGTGAAACCGGGACAGTGGGCAATGAGCAGTTCTTC. Translation: CASSETGTVGNEQFF.

V is TRBV5-6 and J is TRBJ2-5, with 10 bases that match TRBD2. Germline CDR1 SGHDT, CDR2 YYEEEE. This CDR3 is built from 15 residues. V gave up 3 bases and J gave up 2 bases; unmatched junction bases: 4. CDR3 loop: CASSSPGLAQETQYF. The CDR3 region has the DNA TGTGCCAGCAGCTCCCCGGGACTAGCGCAAGAGACCCAGTACTTC.

V and J are TRBV7-8 and TRBJ1-2, with no clear D. This CDR3 has 16 residues. CDR1 and CDR2 (germline): SGHVS, FQNEAQ. V lost 1 base, J lost 8 bases, and 20 bases lay in between. The CDR3 coding sequence is TGTGCCAGCAGCTTAGGTTGGGCAGATAATCTTAAGGGCTACACCTTC. Translation: CASSLGWADNLKGYTF.

V is TRBV2 and J is TRBJ2-3; tentatively, D is TRBD2 (6 bases). Germline values: CDR1 SNHLY, CDR2 FYNNEI. V gave up 1 base and J gave up 0 bases, with 14 bases separating them. The CDR3 extends over 17 amino acids. As DNA, the CDR3 is TGTGCCAGCAGTGAAGGCGGGGCGGGCACTAGCACAGATACGCAGTATTTT. It is translated as CASSEGGAGTSTDTQYF.

The chain joins TRBV18 to TRBJ1-3; a weak D match, TRBD1 (5 bases). Germline values: CDR1 KGHSH, CDR2 LQKENI. This CDR3 has 17 amino acids. V gave up 3 bases and J gave up 4 bases, with 19 bases separating them. CDR3 region: CASSPQGRRVRGNTIYF. The CDR3 region has the DNA TGTGCCAGCTCACCCCAAGGACGCAGGGTGAGGGGAAACACCATATATTTT.

The chain combines TRBV5-5 with TRBJ2-7; 16 bases are a match to TRBD2. CDR3 length equals 15 residues. The V and J ends lost 4 bases and 5 bases, in that order; junction bases with no gene match: 3. From germline, CDR1 is SGHKS and CDR2 YYEKEE (reference sequence). The CDR3 reads CASSPGLAGGNEQYF. In DNA form, the CDR3 reads TGTGCCAGCAGCCCGGGACTAGCGGGAGGGAACGAGCAGTACTTC.

This chain connects TRBV7-2 to TRBJ2-7; tentative D call: TRBD1 (5 bases). Trimming cost V 1 base and J 1 base, with 20 bases left between them. The length of the CDR3 is 18 residues. Germline V lookup: CDR1 SGHTA, CDR2 FQGNSA. Here the CDR3 DNA reads TGTGCCAGCAGCTTAGGGGGAATTGGGTGGGGCGCATCCTACGAGCAGTACTTC. This encodes CASSLGGIGWGASYEQYF.

This chain links TRBV19 with TRBJ2-2, with D maybe TRBD2 (6 bases). The germline V gene has CDR1 LNHDA and CDR2 SQIVND (reference sequence). There are 13 residues in the CDR3. The V end was cut by 3 bases, the J end by 9 bases, with 11 bases between. CDR3 coding DNA: TGTGCCAGTAGTATGGGGGGTACCCGGGAGCTGTTTTTT. Translated, it gives CASSMGGTRELFF.

The V and J genes are TRBV30 and TRBJ2-1, with TRBD1 as a possible D gene (6 bases). Trimming removed 1 base at V and 14 bases at J, with 18 bases between. This CDR3 has 13 residues. Germline CDR1 is GTSNPN and CDR2 is SVGIG (reference sequence). In DNA, the CDR3 is TGTGCCTGGAGTGCCTCCTGGGACACAAAGAAGTTCTTC. This sequence encodes CAWSASWDTKKFF.

The chain carries TRBV15 and TRBJ2-1; 12 bases fit TRBD2. Germline assignment: CDR1 LNHNV and CDR2 YYDKDF (reference sequence). The CDR3 is 17 residues long. V lost 0 bases to trimming and J lost 3 bases; unmatched junction nucleotides: 3. CDR3 in DNA: TGTGCCACCAGCAGAGAGCTAGCGGGAGGGTTCTACAATGAGCAGTTCTTC. Protein sequence: CATSRELAGGFYNEQFF.

The rearrangement links TRBV14 to TRBJ1-4; 7 positions match TRBD1. This CDR3 has 16 amino acids. The V gene end was trimmed by 0 bases and the J gene end by 7 bases; junction bases not matched to a gene: 8. Per germline, CDR1 SGHDN and CDR2 FVKESK. CDR3 sequence: CASSQDRGTVSEKLFF. The CDR3 nucleotides read TGTGCCAGCAGCCAAGATCGGGGGACAGTCAGTGAAAAACTGTTTTTT. Combining the CDR3 with reference TRBV14 and TRBJ1-4 gives the whole variable domain EAGVTQFPSHSVIEKGQTVTLRCDPISGHDNLYWYRRVMGKEIKFLLHFVKESKQDESGMPNNRFLAERTGGTYSTLKVQPAELEDSGVYFCASSQDRGTVSEKLFFGSGTQLSVL.